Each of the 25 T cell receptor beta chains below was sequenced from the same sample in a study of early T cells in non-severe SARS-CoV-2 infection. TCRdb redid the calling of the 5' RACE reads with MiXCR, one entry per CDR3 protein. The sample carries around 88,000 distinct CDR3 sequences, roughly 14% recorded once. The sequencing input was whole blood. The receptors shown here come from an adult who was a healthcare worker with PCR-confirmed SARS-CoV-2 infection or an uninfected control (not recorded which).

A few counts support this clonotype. This CDR3 is CASSETSGSTHEQFF. The CDR3 region has the DNA TGTGCCAGCAGCGAGACTAGCGGGAGTACCCATGAGCAGTTCTTC. The genes are TRBV9 and TRBJ2-1, with 12 bases fitting TRBD2. Germline loops: CDR1 SGDLS, CDR2 YYNGEE. There are 15 residues in the CDR3. V lost 3 bases to trimming and J lost 8 bases; unmatched junction nucleotides: 6.

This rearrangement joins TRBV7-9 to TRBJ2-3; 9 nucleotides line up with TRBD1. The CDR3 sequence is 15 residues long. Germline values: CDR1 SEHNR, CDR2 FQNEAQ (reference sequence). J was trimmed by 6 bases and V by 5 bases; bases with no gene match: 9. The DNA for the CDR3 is TGTGCCAGCAGCGGAGAGACAGGGGGACCTGATACGCAGTATTTT. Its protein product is CASSGETGGPDTQYF.

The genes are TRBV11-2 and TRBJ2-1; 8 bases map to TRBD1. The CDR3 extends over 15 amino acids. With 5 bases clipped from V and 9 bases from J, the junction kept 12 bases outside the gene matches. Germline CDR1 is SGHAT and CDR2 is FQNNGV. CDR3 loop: CASSAGQANIIEQFF. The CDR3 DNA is TGTGCCAGCAGCGCGGGACAGGCAAACATCATTGAGCAGTTCTTC.

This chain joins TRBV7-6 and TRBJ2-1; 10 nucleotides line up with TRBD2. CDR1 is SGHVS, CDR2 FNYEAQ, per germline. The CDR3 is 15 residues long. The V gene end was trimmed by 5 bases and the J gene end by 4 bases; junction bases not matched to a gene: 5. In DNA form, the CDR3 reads TGTGCCAGCAGCCCGACTAGCGGGTCTTACAATGAGCAGTTCTTC. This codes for CASSPTSGSYNEQFF. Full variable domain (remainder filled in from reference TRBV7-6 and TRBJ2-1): GAGVSQSPRYKVTKRGQDVALRCDPISGHVSLYWYRQALGQGPEFLTYFNYEAQQDKSGLPNDRFSAERPEGSISTLTIQRTEQRDSAMYRCASSPTSGSYNEQFFGPGTRLTVL.

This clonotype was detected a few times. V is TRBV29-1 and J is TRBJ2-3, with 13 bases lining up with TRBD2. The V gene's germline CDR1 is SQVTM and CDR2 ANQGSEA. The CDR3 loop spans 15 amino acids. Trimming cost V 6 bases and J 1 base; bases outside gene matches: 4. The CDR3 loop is CSVDGLAGGTDTQYF. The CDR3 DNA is TGCAGCGTCGACGGACTAGCGGGAGGCACAGATACGCAGTATTTT.

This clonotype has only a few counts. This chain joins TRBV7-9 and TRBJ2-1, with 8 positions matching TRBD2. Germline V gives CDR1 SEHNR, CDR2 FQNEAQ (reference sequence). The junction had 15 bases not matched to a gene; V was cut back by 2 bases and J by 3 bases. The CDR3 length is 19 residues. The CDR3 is CASSLPTSVSSADYNEQFF. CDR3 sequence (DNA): TGTGCCAGCAGCTTACCGACTAGCGTTTCTTCGGCTGACTACAATGAGCAGTTCTTC.

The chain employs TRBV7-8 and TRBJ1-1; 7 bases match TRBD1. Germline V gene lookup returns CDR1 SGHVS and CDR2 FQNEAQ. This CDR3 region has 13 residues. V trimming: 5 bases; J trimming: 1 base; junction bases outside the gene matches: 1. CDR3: CASSRTGNTEAFF. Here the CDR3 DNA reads TGTGCCAGCAGCCGGACAGGGAACACTGAAGCTTTCTTT.

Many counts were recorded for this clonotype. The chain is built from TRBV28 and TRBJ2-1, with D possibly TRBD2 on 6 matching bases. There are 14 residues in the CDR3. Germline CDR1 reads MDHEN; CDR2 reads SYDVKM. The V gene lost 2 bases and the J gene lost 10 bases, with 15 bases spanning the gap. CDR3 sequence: CASSLLPTSGEQFF. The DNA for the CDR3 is TGTGCCAGCAGTTTACTCCCGACTAGTGGGGAGCAGTTCTTC.

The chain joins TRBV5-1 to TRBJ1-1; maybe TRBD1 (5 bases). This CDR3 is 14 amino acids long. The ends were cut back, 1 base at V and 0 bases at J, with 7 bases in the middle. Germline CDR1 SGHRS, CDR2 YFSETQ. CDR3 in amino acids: CASSLIQVNTEAFF. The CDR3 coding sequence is TGCGCCAGCAGCTTGATACAGGTGAACACTGAAGCTTTCTTT.

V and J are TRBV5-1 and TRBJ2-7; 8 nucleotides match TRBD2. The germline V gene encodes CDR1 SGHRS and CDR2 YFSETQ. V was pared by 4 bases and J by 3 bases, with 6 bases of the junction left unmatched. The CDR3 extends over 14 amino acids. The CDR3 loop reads CASSPAGGGYEQYF. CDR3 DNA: TGCGCCAGCAGCCCCGCGGGAGGAGGCTACGAGCAGTACTTC.

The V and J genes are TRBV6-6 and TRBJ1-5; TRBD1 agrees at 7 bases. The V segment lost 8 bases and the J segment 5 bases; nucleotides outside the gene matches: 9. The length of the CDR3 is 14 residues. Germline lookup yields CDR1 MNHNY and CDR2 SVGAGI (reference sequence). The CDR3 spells CASWDSNSYQPQHF. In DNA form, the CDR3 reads TGTGCCAGCTGGGACAGCAACTCCTATCAGCCCCAGCATTTT.

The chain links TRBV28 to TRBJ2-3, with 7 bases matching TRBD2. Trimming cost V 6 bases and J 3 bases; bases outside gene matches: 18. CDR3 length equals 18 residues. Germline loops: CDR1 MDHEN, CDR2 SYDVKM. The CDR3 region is CASSTVSARERRTDTQYF. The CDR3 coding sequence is TGTGCCAGCAGCACTGTCTCGGCGCGGGAGAGAAGAACAGATACGCAGTATTTT.

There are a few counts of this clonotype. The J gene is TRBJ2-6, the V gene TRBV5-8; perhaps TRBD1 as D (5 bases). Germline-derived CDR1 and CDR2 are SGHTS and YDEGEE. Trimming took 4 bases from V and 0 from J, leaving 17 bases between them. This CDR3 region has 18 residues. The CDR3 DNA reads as TGTGCCAGCAGCAACCTAAGACAGCCGGTCTCTGGGGCCAACGTCCTGACTTTC. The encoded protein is CASSNLRQPVSGANVLTF.

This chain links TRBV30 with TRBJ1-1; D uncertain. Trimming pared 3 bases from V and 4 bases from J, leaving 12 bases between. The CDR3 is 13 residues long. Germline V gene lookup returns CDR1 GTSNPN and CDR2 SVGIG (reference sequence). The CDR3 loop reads CAWRPGSGTEAFF. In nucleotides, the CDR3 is TGTGCCTGGAGGCCGGGATCGGGCACTGAAGCTTTCTTT.

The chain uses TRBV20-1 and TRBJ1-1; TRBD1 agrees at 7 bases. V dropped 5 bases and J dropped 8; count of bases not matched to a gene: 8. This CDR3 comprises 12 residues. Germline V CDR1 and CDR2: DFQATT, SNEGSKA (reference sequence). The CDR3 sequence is CSASRGTGEAFF. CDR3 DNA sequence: TGCAGTGCTTCCAGGGGGACCGGAGAAGCTTTCTTT.

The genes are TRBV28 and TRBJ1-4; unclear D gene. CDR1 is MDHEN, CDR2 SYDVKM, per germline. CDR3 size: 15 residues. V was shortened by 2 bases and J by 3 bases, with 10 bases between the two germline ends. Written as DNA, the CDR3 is TGTGCCAGCAGTTTAGTCGACTCGGCTAATGAAAAACTGTTTTTT. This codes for CASSLVDSANEKLFF.

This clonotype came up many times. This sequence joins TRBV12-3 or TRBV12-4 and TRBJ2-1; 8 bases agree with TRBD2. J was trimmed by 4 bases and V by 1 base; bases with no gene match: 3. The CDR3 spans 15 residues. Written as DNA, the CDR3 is TGTGCCAGCAGTTTAGGGAGCGGGGGATACAATGAGCAGTTCTTC. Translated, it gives CASSLGSGGYNEQFF.

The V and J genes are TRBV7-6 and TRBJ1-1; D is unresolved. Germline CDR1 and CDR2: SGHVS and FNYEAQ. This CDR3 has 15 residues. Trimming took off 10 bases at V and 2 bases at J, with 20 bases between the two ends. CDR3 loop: CATTALASSNTEAFF. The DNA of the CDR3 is TGTGCCACCACAGCTTTAGCCTCGAGTAACACTGAAGCTTTCTTT.

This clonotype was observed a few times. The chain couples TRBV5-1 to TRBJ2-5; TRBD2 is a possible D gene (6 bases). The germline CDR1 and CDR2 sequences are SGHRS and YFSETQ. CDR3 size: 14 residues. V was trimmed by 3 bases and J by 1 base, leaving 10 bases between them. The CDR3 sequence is CASSWGGTQETQYF. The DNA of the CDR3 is TGCGCCAGCAGCTGGGGCGGGACCCAAGAGACCCAGTACTTC.

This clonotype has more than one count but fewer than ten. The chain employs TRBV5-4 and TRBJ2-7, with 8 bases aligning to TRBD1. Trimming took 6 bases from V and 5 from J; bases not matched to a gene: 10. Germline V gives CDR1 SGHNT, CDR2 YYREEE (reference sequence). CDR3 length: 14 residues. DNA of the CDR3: TGTGCCAGCACCATGGACAGGGAGGCGGACGAGCAGTACTTC. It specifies CASTMDREADEQYF.

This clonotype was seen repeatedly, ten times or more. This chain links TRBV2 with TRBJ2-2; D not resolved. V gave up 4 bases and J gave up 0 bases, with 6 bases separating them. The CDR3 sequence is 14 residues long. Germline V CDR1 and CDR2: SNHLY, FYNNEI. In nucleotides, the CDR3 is TGTGCCAGCAGTGGGCAGACGAACACCGGGGAGCTGTTTTTT. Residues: CASSGQTNTGELFF.

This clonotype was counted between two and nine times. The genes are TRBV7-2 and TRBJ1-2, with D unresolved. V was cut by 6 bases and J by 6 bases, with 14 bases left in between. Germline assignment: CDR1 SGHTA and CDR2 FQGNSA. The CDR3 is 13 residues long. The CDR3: CASSPVARDGYTF. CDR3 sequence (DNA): TGTGCCAGCAGTCCCGTAGCGCGGGATGGCTACACCTTC.

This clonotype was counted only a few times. The CDR3 sequence: CASSPSSGRAYEQYF. DNA of the CDR3: TGTGCCAGCAGTCCATCTAGCGGGAGGGCCTACGAGCAGTACTTC. This chain uses TRBV12-3 or TRBV12-4 with TRBJ2-7; 12 bases match TRBD2. Losses at the gene ends were 5 bases for V and 2 bases for J; bases not matched to a gene: 4. CDR3 size: 15 residues.

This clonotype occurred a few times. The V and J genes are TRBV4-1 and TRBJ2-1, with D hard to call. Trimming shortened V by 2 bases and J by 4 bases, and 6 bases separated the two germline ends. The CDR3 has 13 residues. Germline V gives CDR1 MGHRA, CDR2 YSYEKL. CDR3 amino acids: CASSQTHYNEQFF. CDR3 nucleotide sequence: TGCGCCAGCAGCCAAACCCATTACAATGAGCAGTTCTTC.

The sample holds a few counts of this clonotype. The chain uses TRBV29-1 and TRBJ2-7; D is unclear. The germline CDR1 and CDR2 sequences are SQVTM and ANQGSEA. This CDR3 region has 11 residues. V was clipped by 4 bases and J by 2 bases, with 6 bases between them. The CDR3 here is CSVGDTYEQYF. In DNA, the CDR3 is TGCAGCGTTGGTGACACCTACGAGCAGTACTTC.